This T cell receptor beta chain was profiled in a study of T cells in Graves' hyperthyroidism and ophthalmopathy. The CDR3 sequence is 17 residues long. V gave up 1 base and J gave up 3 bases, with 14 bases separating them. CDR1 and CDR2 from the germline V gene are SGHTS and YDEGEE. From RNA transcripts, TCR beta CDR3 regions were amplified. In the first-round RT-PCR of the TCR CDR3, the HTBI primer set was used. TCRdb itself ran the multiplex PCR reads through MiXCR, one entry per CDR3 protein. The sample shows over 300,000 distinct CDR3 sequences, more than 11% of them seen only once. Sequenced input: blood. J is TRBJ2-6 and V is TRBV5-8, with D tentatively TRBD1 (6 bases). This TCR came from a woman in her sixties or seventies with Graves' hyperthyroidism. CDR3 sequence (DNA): TGTGCCAGCAGCTTGACAGGGATTCTACTTGGGGCCAACGTCCTGACTTTC. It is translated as CASSLTGILLGANVLTF.